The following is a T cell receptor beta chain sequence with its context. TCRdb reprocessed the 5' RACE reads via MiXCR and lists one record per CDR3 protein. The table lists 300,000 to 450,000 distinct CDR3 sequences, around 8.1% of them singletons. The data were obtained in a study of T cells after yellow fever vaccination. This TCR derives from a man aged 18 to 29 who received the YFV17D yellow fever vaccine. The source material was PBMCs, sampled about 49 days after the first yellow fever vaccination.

CDR3 bases: TGTGCCAGCAGCCAGCGGGCCCTCAACTATGGCTACACCTTC. This sequence encodes CASSQRALNYGYTF. The chain has TRBV14 and TRBJ1-2; D not certain. Deletions cut 3 bases from V and 2 bases from J, with 10 bases between. CDR3 length: 14 amino acids. Per the germline V gene, CDR1 is SGHDN and CDR2 is FVKESK.